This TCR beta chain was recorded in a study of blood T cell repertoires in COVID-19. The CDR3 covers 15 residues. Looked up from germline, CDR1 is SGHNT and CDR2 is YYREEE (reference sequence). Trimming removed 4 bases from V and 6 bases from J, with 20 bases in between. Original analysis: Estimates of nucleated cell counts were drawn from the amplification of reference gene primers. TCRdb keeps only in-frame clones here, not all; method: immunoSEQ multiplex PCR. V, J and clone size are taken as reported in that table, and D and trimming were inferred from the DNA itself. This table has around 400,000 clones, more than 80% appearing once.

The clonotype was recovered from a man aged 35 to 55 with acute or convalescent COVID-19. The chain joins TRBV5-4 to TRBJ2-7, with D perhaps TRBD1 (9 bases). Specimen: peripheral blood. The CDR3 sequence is CASSTGGTGMAEQYF. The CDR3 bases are TGTGCCAGCAGCACGGGGGGGACAGGGATGGCCGAGCAGTACTTC.